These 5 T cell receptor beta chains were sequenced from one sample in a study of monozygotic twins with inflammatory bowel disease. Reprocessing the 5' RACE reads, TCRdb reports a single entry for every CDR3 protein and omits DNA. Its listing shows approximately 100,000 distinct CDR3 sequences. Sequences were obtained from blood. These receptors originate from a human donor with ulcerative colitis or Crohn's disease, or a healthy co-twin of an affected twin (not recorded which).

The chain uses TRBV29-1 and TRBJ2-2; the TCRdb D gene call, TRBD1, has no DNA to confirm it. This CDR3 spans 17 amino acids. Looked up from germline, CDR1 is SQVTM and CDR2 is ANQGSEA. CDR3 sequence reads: CSVEVGQGAGATGELFF.

The CDR3 loop reads CASSRVWDRDTDTQYF. The chain joins TRBV28 to TRBJ2-3; with no DNA, the TCRdb D assignment of TRBD1 cannot be verified. The CDR3 consists of 16 residues. CDR1 is MDHEN, CDR2 SYDVKM, per germline.

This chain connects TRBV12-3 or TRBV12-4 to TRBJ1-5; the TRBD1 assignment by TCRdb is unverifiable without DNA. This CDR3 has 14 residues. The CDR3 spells CASSLPGGNQPQHF.

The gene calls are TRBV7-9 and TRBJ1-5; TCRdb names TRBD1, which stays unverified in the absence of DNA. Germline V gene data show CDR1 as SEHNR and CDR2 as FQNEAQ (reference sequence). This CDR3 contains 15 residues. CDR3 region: CASSTGRGGNQPQHF.

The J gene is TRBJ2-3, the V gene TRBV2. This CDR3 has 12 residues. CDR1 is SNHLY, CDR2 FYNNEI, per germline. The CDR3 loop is CASSFSTDTQYF.